This T cell receptor (beta chain) came from a study of vaccination and CD4 T cells after COVID-19. Across the whole study: Two of the convalescents were Hispanic, and the group consisted of six males and four females. A CEFX pool, an HIV-1 Nef pool, or else no peptide went into the control cultures.

This CDR3 spans 11 amino acids. The germline gives CDR1 SNHLY, CDR2 FYNNEI. The V and J ends lost 9 bases and 5 bases respectively, with 8 bases between them. Treatment in this sample: approximately 11-day PBMC culture with coronavirus spike peptide pools or control peptides (ViraFEST assay). ViraFEST expanded antigen-specific T cells with peptide pools, then sequenced TCRs. Negative-selection isolation of CD4+ T cells was performed after 10 days of culture. As regards this clonotype: Its antigen is unknown.

Sequenced with the Oncomine TCR Beta short-read assay was DNA taken from cultured CD4+ T cells. TCRdb recomputed calls from the PCR reads with MiXCR, one row per CDR3 protein. The sample includes over 14,000 distinct CDR3 sequences, 65% to 80% of them seen just once. The clonotype originates from a human donor who had recovered from COVID-19. Sequenced sample: CD4+ T cells from blood, cultured in vitro. The chain employs TRBV2 and TRBJ2-1, with a possible D match to TRBD1 (5 bases). The CDR3 sequence is CARRQHNEQFF. The CDR3 nucleotides read TGTGCCAGGAGACAGCACAATGAGCAGTTCTTC.